Listed here are 24 T cell receptor beta chains from one sample, sequenced in a study of cytomegalovirus exposure and HLA in healthy donors. The study ran its PCR with 60 Vbeta and 13 Jbeta primers. Sequencing was performed with immunoSEQ multiplex PCR; in TCRdb, only in-frame clones are kept and a portion is missing. The repertoire has 220,000 or so clones, more than 60% of them found once; the top ten carry 1.8%. What was sequenced was PBMCs. The receptors come from a woman aged 25 to 45 in good health and CMV-seronegative.

The V and J genes are TRBV11-3 and TRBJ2-5; TRBD2 aligns across 7 bases. The CDR3 sequence is 16 residues long. Germline V lookup: CDR1 SGHNT, CDR2 YENEEA. The V segment lost 5 bases and the J segment 4 bases; nucleotides outside the gene matches: 13. CDR3 in DNA: TGTGCCAGCAGCAATATCGGACTTGGGGGGGGAGAGACCCAGTACTTC. Its protein product is CASSNIGLGGGETQYF.

This clone occurred once. The V gene is TRBV5-8, the J gene TRBJ2-7; 10 bases are shared with TRBD2. J gave up 2 bases and V 5 bases, and 7 bases lay outside the gene matches. Germline V lookup: CDR1 SGHTS, CDR2 YDEGEE. The CDR3 spans 15 residues. The CDR3 nucleotides read TGTGCCAGCAGAAGACTAGCGGGCCCTACCTACGAGCAGTACTTC. Its protein is CASRRLAGPTYEQYF.

This clone was observed a handful of times. Additional DNA sequences in this sample encode the identical CDR3. The genes are TRBV9 and TRBJ2-7; 12 bases agree with TRBD2. Trimming took 3 bases from V and 6 from J; bases not matched to a gene: 10. The CDR3 loop spans 16 amino acids. Germline loops: CDR1 SGDLS, CDR2 YYNGEE. The CDR3 DNA is TGTGCCAGCAGCGCCGATCCGGGACTAGCGGGCGGCGAGCAGTACTTC. Translation gives CASSADPGLAGGEQYF.

This clone came up a few times. V usage is TRBV7-9 and J usage is TRBJ2-7; D unclear. V shed 5 bases and J shed 2 bases, with 13 bases lying between them. The germline V gene has CDR1 SEHNR and CDR2 FQNEAQ (reference sequence). The CDR3 length is 14 residues. The CDR3 protein is CASSLSAEAYEQYF. The CDR3 nucleotides read TGTGCCAGCAGCCTTTCGGCGGAAGCCTACGAGCAGTACTTC.

With respect to this clone: Its ends do not fully match the called genes, so a read error is possible. The J gene is TRBJ1-1, the V gene TRBV5-1; no definite D call. Germline V CDR1 and CDR2: SGHRS, YFSETQ. The CDR3 has 17 residues. CDR3 in amino acids: CDSSINRLGIVNTEAFF. CDR3 nucleotides: TGCGACAGCAGCATAAACCGACTAGGGATAGTGAACACTGAAGCTTTCTTT.

The chain has TRBV15 and TRBJ2-7; perhaps TRBD2 as D (5 bases). CDR3 length equals 14 residues. Germline CDR1 LNHNV, CDR2 YYDKDF (reference sequence). Trimming stripped 0 bases from V and 3 bases from J, with 9 bases between. The CDR3 nucleotides read TGTGCCACCAGCAGAGATGGGGAGCTCTACGAGCAGTACTTC. Residues: CATSRDGELYEQYF.

The rearrangement links TRBV5-4 to TRBJ2-7, with 11 bases aligning to TRBD1. CDR3 length equals 15 residues. Trimming at V came to 4 bases and at J to 5 bases, leaving 8 bases not matched to a gene. The germline V gene has CDR1 SGHNT and CDR2 YYREEE (reference sequence). CDR3 coding DNA: TGTGCCAGCAGCACCGACCGGGACAGGGGGGACGAGCAGTACTTC. It codes for CASSTDRDRGDEQYF.

There are a few counts of this clone. The rearrangement uses TRBV30 and TRBJ2-1, with 12 bases lining up with TRBD1. CDR3 length: 12 amino acids. The V gene end was trimmed by 8 bases and the J gene end by 5 bases; junction bases not matched to a gene: 1. Germline assignment: CDR1 GTSNPN and CDR2 SVGIG (reference sequence). This CDR3 reads CAGTGGHNEQFF. CDR3 coding DNA: TGTGCCGGGACAGGGGGCCACAATGAGCAGTTCTTC.

This sequence joins TRBV5-6 and TRBJ1-1; 12 nucleotides match TRBD1. The CDR3 is made up of 16 amino acids. Germline trimming cut 3 bases from V and 5 bases from J; bases unmatched to any gene: 8. Germline V gene data show CDR1 as SGHDT and CDR2 as YYEEEE. In nucleotides, the CDR3 is TGTGCCAGCAGCTGGGGACAGGGGGCTTATGGAACTGAAGCTTTCTTT. This codes for CASSWGQGAYGTEAFF.

This clone was counted a single time. The rearrangement joins TRBV19 to TRBJ2-7; 10 bases map to TRBD1. Germline V gives CDR1 LNHDA, CDR2 SQIVND (reference sequence). The CDR3 has 13 residues. With 7 bases clipped from V and 5 bases from J, the junction kept 5 bases outside the gene matches. CDR3: CASNFGQGDEQYF. As DNA, the CDR3 is TGTGCCAGTAATTTCGGACAGGGGGACGAGCAGTACTTC.

The chain carries TRBV7-8 and TRBJ2-3, with 10 bases matching TRBD1. The J segment lost 0 bases and the V segment lost 3 bases, leaving 0 bases of the junction unmatched. The V gene's germline CDR1 is SGHVS and CDR2 FQNEAQ. The CDR3 runs to 15 residues. DNA of the CDR3: TGTGCCAGCAGCTTGGGACAGGGGAGCACAGATACGCAGTATTTT. Amino acid sequence: CASSLGQGSTDTQYF. The whole variable domain, filled in from reference TRBV7-8 and TRBJ2-3, reads GAGVSQSPRYKVAKRGQDVALRCDPISGHVSLFWYQQALGQGPEFLTYFQNEAQLDKSGLPSDRFFAERPEGSVSTLKIQRTQQEDSAVYLCASSLGQGSTDTQYFGPGTRLTVL.

This clone has only one observation. The junction differs from germline at one of its ends, possibly a read error. The V gene is TRBV7-9, the J gene TRBJ2-7; D uncertain. The CDR3 is 13 residues long. Germline CDR1 and CDR2: SEHNR and FQNEAQ (reference sequence). CDR3 amino acids: CSSSSPLSFEQYF. The DNA for the CDR3 is TGTTCCAGCAGTTCACCACTGAGTTTCGAGCAGTACTTC.

Notes on this clone: One end of the junction varies from germline; a read error may be responsible. The chain is built from TRBV19 and TRBJ2-7; 12 bases line up with TRBD2. The CDR3 has 17 amino acids. Germline-derived CDR1 and CDR2 are LNHDA and SQIVND (reference sequence). CDR3 residues: CDSSISPTSGSSYEQYF. The CDR3 nucleotides are TGTGACAGTAGTATCTCTCCGACTAGCGGGAGCTCCTACGAGCAGTACTTC.

This clone was observed a handful of times. DNA for the CDR3: TGTGCCAGCAGCTGGGGACAAGAAGCTTTCTTT. It yields the protein CASSWGQEAFF. The chain joins TRBV7-9 to TRBJ1-1, with D maybe TRBD1 (6 bases). Trimming removed 4 bases at V and 8 bases at J, with 8 bases between. This CDR3 has 11 residues. Looked up from germline, CDR1 is SEHNR and CDR2 is FQNEAQ (reference sequence).

This chain uses TRBV27 with TRBJ2-1, with D maybe TRBD2 (5 bases). The CDR3 is 16 residues long. Germline loops: CDR1 MNHEY, CDR2 SMNVEV (reference sequence). The germline V and J ends were trimmed by 6 bases and 3 bases, with 18 bases remaining between them. The CDR3 DNA follows: TGTGCCAGCAGCCCAACGACCGGGATGATCTACAATGAGCAGTTCTTC. It translates to CASSPTTGMIYNEQFF.

This clone was seen once. This rearrangement joins TRBV5-1 to TRBJ2-2; 9 positions agree with TRBD1. Germline V gene lookup returns CDR1 SGHRS and CDR2 YFSETQ. This CDR3 region has 15 residues. The V and J ends lost 6 bases and 4 bases, in that order; junction bases with no gene match: 7. The CDR3 sequence: CASNRQGDGTGELFF. In nucleotides, the CDR3 is TGCGCCAGCAATCGACAGGGGGACGGCACCGGGGAGCTGTTTTTT.

This chain uses TRBV29-1 with TRBJ2-7; 10 nucleotides line up with TRBD1. Unmatched junction bases numbered 5, after V lost 4 bases and J lost 2 bases. This CDR3 is built from 14 residues. Germline CDR1 SQVTM, CDR2 ANQGSEA. The DNA for the CDR3 is TGCAGCGTTGGGACGGGACAGGGGACCTACGAGCAGTACTTC. Its translation is CSVGTGQGTYEQYF.

The chain uses TRBV6-8 and TRBJ2-4; tentative D call: TRBD1 (6 bases). The length of the CDR3 is 14 residues. Germline-derived CDR1 and CDR2 are MNHGY and SAAAGT. The V and J ends lost 5 bases and 7 bases respectively, with 15 bases between them. The CDR3 nucleotides read TGTGCCAGCAGTCTGGGACAAGCTGGGAACATTCAGTACTTC. Its protein product is CASSLGQAGNIQYF.

The V call is TRBV19, the J call TRBJ2-4; 9 bases agree with TRBD1. J gave up 8 bases and V 7 bases, and 9 bases lay outside the gene matches. The CDR3 spans 14 residues. Germline V gene lookup returns CDR1 LNHDA and CDR2 SQIVND (reference sequence). CDR3 coding DNA: TGTGCCAGTACCCCCGGGACAGGGCCGTACATTCAGTACTTC. Translated: CASTPGTGPYIQYF.

About this clone itself: Germline and junction disagree at one end, which may indicate a read error. The chain links TRBV30 to TRBJ2-7; possibly TRBD2 for D (6 bases). Germline V gene data show CDR1 as GTSNPN and CDR2 as SVGIG (reference sequence). The CDR3 covers 14 residues. CDR3 amino acids: CAWGVAGRSYEQYF. The CDR3 DNA follows: TGTGCCTGGGGTGTCGCGGGGCGTTCCTACGAGCAGTACTTC.

The chain uses TRBV30 and TRBJ1-3, with D unclear. The CDR3 totals 13 residues. Germline V CDR1 and CDR2: GTSNPN, SVGIG (reference sequence). V lost 5 bases to trimming and J lost 6 bases, with 14 bases between them. CDR3 DNA: TGTGCCTGGGTGAGGAGGAGGGAAAACACCATATATTTT. Residues: CAWVRRRENTIYF.

V usage is TRBV6-5 and J usage is TRBJ1-4; 7 bases fit TRBD1. Germline values: CDR1 MNHEY, CDR2 SVGAGI. The CDR3 runs 14 residues. After removal of 6 bases from V and 7 bases from J, the junction contained 8 bases not matched to a gene. The CDR3 DNA follows: TGTGCCAGCAGCGTTAACAGGGGCGGTGAAAAACTGTTTTTT. Amino acid sequence: CASSVNRGGEKLFF.

The CDR3 here is CASSSLAGGPGKNIQYF. Here the CDR3 DNA reads TGTGCCAGCAGCTCATTAGCGGGAGGGCCGGGCAAAAACATTCAGTACTTC. J is TRBJ2-4 and V is TRBV5-4; 11 bases map to TRBD2. The CDR3 loop spans 17 amino acids. V gave up 3 bases and J gave up 3 bases; unmatched junction bases: 8. Germline V gives CDR1 SGHNT, CDR2 YYREEE (reference sequence). Using reference TRBV5-4 and TRBJ2-4 for the parts outside the CDR3, the full variable domain is ETGVTQSPTHLIKTRGQQVTLRCSSQSGHNTVSWYQQALGQGPQFIFQYYREEENGRGNFPPRFSGLQFPNYSSELNVNALELDDSALYLCASSSLAGGPGKNIQYFGAGTRLSVL.

This clone was picked up a small number of times. V is TRBV5-1 and J is TRBJ1-1, with 10 bases fitting TRBD1. Looked up from germline, CDR1 is SGHRS and CDR2 is YFSETQ. V shed 4 bases and J 4 bases; nucleotides not matched to a gene: 13. This CDR3 spans 17 amino acids. In DNA, the CDR3 is TGCGCCAGCAGCCCTATTCCGGGACAGGGGATCGGCACTGAAGCTTTCTTT. Translated: CASSPIPGQGIGTEAFF.